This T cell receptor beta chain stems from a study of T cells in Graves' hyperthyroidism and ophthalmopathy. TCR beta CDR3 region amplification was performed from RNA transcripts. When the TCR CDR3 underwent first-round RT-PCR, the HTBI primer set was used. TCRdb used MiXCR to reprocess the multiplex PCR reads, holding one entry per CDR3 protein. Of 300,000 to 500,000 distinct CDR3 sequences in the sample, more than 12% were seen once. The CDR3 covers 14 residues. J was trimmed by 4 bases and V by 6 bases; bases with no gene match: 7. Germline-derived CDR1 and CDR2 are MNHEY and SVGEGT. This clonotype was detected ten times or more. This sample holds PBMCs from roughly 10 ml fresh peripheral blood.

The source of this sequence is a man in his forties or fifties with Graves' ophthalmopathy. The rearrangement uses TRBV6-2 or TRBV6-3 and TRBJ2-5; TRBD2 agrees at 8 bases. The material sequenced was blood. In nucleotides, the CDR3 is TGTGCCAGCAGGGGGAGCGGGAGCGGAGAGACCCAGTACTTC. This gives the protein CASRGSGSGETQYF.